This T cell receptor beta chain came from a study of regulatory dendritic cells for organ transplantation. The overall study: LPS was added to dendritic cell cultures on day 6. Study-level points and caveats: Naive CD4+ and CD8+ repertoires were highly diverse; memory CD8+ was most oligoclonal. Regulatory dendritic cells appeared to expand memory CD8+ clones less than mature ones.

Sorted T cells were CFSE-labeled and cultured four to five days with allogeneic regulatory or mature dendritic cells at 1:10. Naive CD45RA+ and memory CD45RO+ CD4+ or CD8+ T cells were FACS-sorted. This clone showed up just a few times. What it binds is unknown. Method: immunoSEQ multiplex PCR; TCRdb's copy keeps in-frame clones and lacks some. Here the sample spans around 19,000 clones, approximately 79% being singletons. The CDR3 consists of 15 residues. Sequencing was carried out using memory CD4+ T cells from blood cultured with regulatory dendritic cells. The subset was: CD45RO+ memory T cells. The chain links TRBV12-1 to TRBJ2-7; the D call of TRBD2 is as the table states it, not checked on the DNA. TRBV12-1 is a pseudogene segment. This sequence originates from a human donor in good health. The CDR3 coding sequence is TGTGCCAGCAGCCAGGGACTAGCGGGAGGGTACGAGCAGTACTTC. Protein product: CASSQGLAGGYEQYF.